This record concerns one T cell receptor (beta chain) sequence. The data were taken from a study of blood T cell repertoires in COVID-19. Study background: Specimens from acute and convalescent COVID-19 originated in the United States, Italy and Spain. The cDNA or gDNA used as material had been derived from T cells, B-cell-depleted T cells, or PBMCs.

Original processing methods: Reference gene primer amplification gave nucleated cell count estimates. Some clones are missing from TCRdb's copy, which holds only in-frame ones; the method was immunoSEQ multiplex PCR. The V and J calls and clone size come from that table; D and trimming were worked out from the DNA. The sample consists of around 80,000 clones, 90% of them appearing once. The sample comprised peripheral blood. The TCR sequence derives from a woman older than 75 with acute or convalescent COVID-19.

In nucleotides, the CDR3 is TGCAGCGTTGAAAGGCGGGAAAGCACAGATACGCAGTATTTT. Protein: CSVERRESTDTQYF. V gene TRBV29-1 combines with J gene TRBJ2-3, with a tentative D call TRBD2 (6 bases). With 2 bases removed from V and 0 bases from J, the gap between germline ends came to 9 bases. From germline, CDR1 is SQVTM and CDR2 ANQGSEA. The CDR3 spans 14 residues.